The 20 T cell receptor beta chains given below trace back to one sample, sequenced in a study of blood T cells in healthy people across ages. Together with a sample-barcoded 5' primer, a J-beta primer mix was included in a second PCR lasting about 6 to 11 cycles. A single record per CDR3 protein comes from TCRdb applying MiXCR to the 5' RACE reads. Here the sample spans roughly 1,500,000 distinct CDR3 sequences, around 35% being singletons. Sequenced material: blood. The receptors were sampled from a woman younger than 45 in good health.

In its sample, this clonotype was seen once. V usage is TRBV7-9 and J usage is TRBJ2-1; 8 bases are shared with TRBD2. Germline assignment: CDR1 SEHNR and CDR2 FQNEAQ (reference sequence). Trimming took 3 bases from V and 0 from J; bases not matched to a gene: 7. The CDR3 sequence is 17 residues long. CDR3 nucleotide sequence: TGTGCCAGCAGCTTTGGGACTAGGTTTGGCTCCTACAATGAGCAGTTCTTC. It encodes CASSFGTRFGSYNEQFF.

This clonotype was seen only a few times. V usage is TRBV27 and J usage is TRBJ2-7; 7 bases agree with TRBD2. Trimming cost V 5 bases and J 6 bases; bases outside gene matches: 16. The CDR3 totals 16 residues. The V gene's germline CDR1 is MNHEY and CDR2 SMNVEV (reference sequence). The CDR3 is CASSPSIGREIFEQYF. CDR3 DNA: TGTGCCAGCAGTCCTTCAATTGGGCGGGAGATCTTCGAGCAGTACTTC.

The chain employs TRBV5-6 and TRBJ1-1; TRBD1 might be the D (5 bases). V was shortened by 2 bases and J by 11 bases, with 10 bases between the two germline ends. The CDR3 consists of 11 residues. Germline CDR1 reads SGHDT; CDR2 reads YYEEEE. The CDR3 loop is CASSFGGRAFF. CDR3 sequence (DNA): TGTGCCAGCAGCTTCGGGGGGAGGGCTTTCTTT.

The table lists this clonotype with many counts. The chain is built from TRBV20-1 and TRBJ2-1; D is unclear. The germline V gene encodes CDR1 DFQATT and CDR2 SNEGSKA (reference sequence). This CDR3 has 11 amino acids. The V and J ends lost 6 bases and 7 bases respectively, with 10 bases between them. The CDR3 region has the DNA TGCAGTGCGGGGAAAACGAATGAGCAGTTCTTC. Translated: CSAGKTNEQFF.

The V and J genes are TRBV4-1 and TRBJ2-7; 8 bases line up with TRBD2. Germline CDR1 is MGHRA and CDR2 is YSYEKL. CDR3 length: 16 residues. The J segment lost 0 bases and the V segment lost 4 bases, leaving 8 bases of the junction unmatched. The CDR3 coding sequence is TGCGCCAGCAGCCCAACGGGGGGGATTAGCTCCTACGAGCAGTACTTC. As protein: CASSPTGGISSYEQYF.

The chain recombines TRBV27 with TRBJ2-1; D is possibly TRBD2 (6 bases). V dropped 5 bases and J dropped 5 bases, with 13 bases sitting between them. CDR1 and CDR2 from the germline V gene are MNHEY and SMNVEV (reference sequence). CDR3 size: 14 residues. CDR3: CASSVSSANNEQFF. DNA of the CDR3: TGTGCCAGCAGTGTCTCTAGCGCCAACAATGAGCAGTTCTTC.

Ten or more counts support this clonotype. The V gene is TRBV4-1, the J gene TRBJ2-5; D ambiguous. V shed 4 bases and J shed 2 bases, with 11 bases lying between them. The CDR3 covers 14 residues. CDR1 is MGHRA and CDR2 is YSYEKL in the germline V gene. CDR3 DNA sequence: TGCGCCAGCAGCCTCTTTTCCGAGCAAGAGACCCAGTACTTC. Translated, it gives CASSLFSEQETQYF.

This clonotype was detected only a few times. The V gene is TRBV3-1, the J gene TRBJ1-4, with unresolved D. Germline V gene lookup returns CDR1 LGHDT and CDR2 YNNKEL (reference sequence). V gave up 1 base and J gave up 8 bases, with 5 bases separating them. The CDR3 extends over 12 amino acids. Here the CDR3 reads CASSQGWEKLFF. The CDR3 DNA reads TGTGCCAGCAGCCAAGGTTGGGAAAAACTGTTTTTT.

The chain is built from TRBV18 and TRBJ2-7; 7 bases are shared with TRBD1. Losses at the gene ends were 6 bases for V and 2 bases for J; bases not matched to a gene: 10. There are 15 residues in the CDR3. Per germline, CDR1 KGHSH and CDR2 LQKENI. The CDR3 sequence is CASSPGTASTYEQYF. The CDR3 DNA reads as TGTGCCAGCTCTCCCGGGACAGCATCCACCTACGAGCAGTACTTC.

CDR3 loop: CSARGMTGSETQYF. CDR3 bases: TGCAGTGCTAGGGGAATGACAGGGTCGGAGACCCAGTACTTC. The chain carries TRBV20-1 and TRBJ2-5; 7 bases align to TRBD1. V gave up 3 bases and J gave up 5 bases; unmatched junction bases: 9. The germline CDR1 and CDR2 sequences are DFQATT and SNEGSKA (reference sequence). There are 14 residues in the CDR3.

A few counts support this clonotype. The gene calls are TRBV28 and TRBJ2-1; D might be TRBD1 (6 bases). The CDR3 has 16 amino acids. V lost 4 bases and J lost 4, with 17 bases in between. Germline CDR1 is MDHEN and CDR2 is SYDVKM. CDR3 bases: TGTGCCAGCAGTTCCCGCCAGGGGAGTAGGTACAATGAGCAGTTCTTC. It is translated as CASSSRQGSRYNEQFF.

The chain uses TRBV10-1 and TRBJ1-4; D is ambiguous. Germline V CDR1 and CDR2: WNHNN, SYGVQD (reference sequence). Trimming cost V 3 bases and J 8 bases, with 10 bases left between them. The CDR3 consists of 13 residues. CDR3 residues: CASSDVGIEKLFF. For the CDR3, the DNA is TGCGCCAGCAGTGATGTGGGGATCGAAAAACTGTTTTTT.

This clonotype was detected once. The gene calls are TRBV9 and TRBJ1-1; 7 positions match TRBD1. The CDR3 extends over 13 amino acids. Germline CDR1 is SGDLS and CDR2 is YYNGEE. V gave up 4 bases and J gave up 6 bases; unmatched junction bases: 6. For the CDR3, the DNA is TGTGCCAGCAGCCCCCATCAGGGGGCTGAAGCTTTCTTT. Translating gives CASSPHQGAEAFF.

J is TRBJ2-7 and V is TRBV18; weak D call: TRBD2 (6 bases). The CDR3 runs to 15 residues. Germline CDR1 reads KGHSH; CDR2 reads LQKENI. V lost 3 bases, J lost 3 bases, and 15 bases lay in between. In nucleotides, the CDR3 is TGTGCCAGCTCACCTTCCGCGGGGCAAATCTACGAGCAGTACTTC. The encoded protein is CASSPSAGQIYEQYF.

In its sample, this clonotype was seen many times. V and J are TRBV7-9 and TRBJ2-5; D is perhaps TRBD2 (6 bases). The CDR3 is 15 amino acids. Trimming pared 7 bases from V and 1 base from J, leaving 16 bases between. Germline loops: CDR1 SEHNR, CDR2 FQNEAQ (reference sequence). The CDR3, as DNA: TGTGCCAGCACCCGGGAACCGGGGGTCCAAGAGACCCAGTACTTC. Translation: CASTREPGVQETQYF.

Only a few counts were recorded for this clonotype. CDR3 nucleotide sequence: TGTGCCAGCAGCTTAGTTGCGGGAGGGGTCGAGCAGTACTTC. This codes for CASSLVAGGVEQYF. The chain carries TRBV7-2 and TRBJ2-5; 9 bases line up with TRBD2. The DNA end favors TRBJ2-7, so the J call may be wrong. The CDR3 is made up of 14 amino acids. Germline V gene sequence: CDR1 SGHTA, CDR2 FQGNSA.

V usage is TRBV27 and J usage is TRBJ1-3, with D uncertain. There are 15 residues in the CDR3. Trimming left V 0 bases short and J 2 bases short, with 8 bases between. Germline CDR1 reads MNHEY; CDR2 reads SMNVEV (reference sequence). CDR3 loop: CASSLSVLAGNTIYF. In DNA, the CDR3 is TGTGCCAGCAGTTTATCAGTACTAGCTGGAAACACCATATATTTT.

The DNA of the CDR3 is TGTGCCAGCAGTTACAATAGACAGCAAGAGACCCAGTACTTC. It encodes CASSYNRQQETQYF. The chain links TRBV2 to TRBJ2-5; D is perhaps TRBD1 (5 bases). Between the trimmed V and J ends, which lost 5 bases and 2 bases, there was a span of 12 bases. Germline lookup yields CDR1 SNHLY and CDR2 FYNNEI. CDR3 length: 14 amino acids.

This clonotype was recorded at least ten times. The DNA of the CDR3 is TGTGCCAGTGCTGGGACGAATGTTCAAGAGACCCAGTACTTC. Its protein is CASAGTNVQETQYF. J is TRBJ2-5 and V is TRBV7-2; D might be TRBD1 or TRBD2, each matching 5 bases. This CDR3 is 14 amino acids long. Germline V lookup: CDR1 SGHTA, CDR2 FQGNSA. Trimming shortened V by 9 bases and J by 2 bases, and 16 bases separated the two germline ends.

Many counts were recorded for this clonotype. This chain joins TRBV7-2 and TRBJ2-6; D not certain. Germline lookup yields CDR1 SGHTA and CDR2 FQGNSA. The CDR3 consists of 13 residues. Deletions cut 8 bases from V and 4 bases from J, with 9 bases between. The CDR3 DNA follows: TGTGCCAGCGGACCAGGCGGGGCCAACGTCCTGACTTTC. Residues: CASGPGGANVLTF.